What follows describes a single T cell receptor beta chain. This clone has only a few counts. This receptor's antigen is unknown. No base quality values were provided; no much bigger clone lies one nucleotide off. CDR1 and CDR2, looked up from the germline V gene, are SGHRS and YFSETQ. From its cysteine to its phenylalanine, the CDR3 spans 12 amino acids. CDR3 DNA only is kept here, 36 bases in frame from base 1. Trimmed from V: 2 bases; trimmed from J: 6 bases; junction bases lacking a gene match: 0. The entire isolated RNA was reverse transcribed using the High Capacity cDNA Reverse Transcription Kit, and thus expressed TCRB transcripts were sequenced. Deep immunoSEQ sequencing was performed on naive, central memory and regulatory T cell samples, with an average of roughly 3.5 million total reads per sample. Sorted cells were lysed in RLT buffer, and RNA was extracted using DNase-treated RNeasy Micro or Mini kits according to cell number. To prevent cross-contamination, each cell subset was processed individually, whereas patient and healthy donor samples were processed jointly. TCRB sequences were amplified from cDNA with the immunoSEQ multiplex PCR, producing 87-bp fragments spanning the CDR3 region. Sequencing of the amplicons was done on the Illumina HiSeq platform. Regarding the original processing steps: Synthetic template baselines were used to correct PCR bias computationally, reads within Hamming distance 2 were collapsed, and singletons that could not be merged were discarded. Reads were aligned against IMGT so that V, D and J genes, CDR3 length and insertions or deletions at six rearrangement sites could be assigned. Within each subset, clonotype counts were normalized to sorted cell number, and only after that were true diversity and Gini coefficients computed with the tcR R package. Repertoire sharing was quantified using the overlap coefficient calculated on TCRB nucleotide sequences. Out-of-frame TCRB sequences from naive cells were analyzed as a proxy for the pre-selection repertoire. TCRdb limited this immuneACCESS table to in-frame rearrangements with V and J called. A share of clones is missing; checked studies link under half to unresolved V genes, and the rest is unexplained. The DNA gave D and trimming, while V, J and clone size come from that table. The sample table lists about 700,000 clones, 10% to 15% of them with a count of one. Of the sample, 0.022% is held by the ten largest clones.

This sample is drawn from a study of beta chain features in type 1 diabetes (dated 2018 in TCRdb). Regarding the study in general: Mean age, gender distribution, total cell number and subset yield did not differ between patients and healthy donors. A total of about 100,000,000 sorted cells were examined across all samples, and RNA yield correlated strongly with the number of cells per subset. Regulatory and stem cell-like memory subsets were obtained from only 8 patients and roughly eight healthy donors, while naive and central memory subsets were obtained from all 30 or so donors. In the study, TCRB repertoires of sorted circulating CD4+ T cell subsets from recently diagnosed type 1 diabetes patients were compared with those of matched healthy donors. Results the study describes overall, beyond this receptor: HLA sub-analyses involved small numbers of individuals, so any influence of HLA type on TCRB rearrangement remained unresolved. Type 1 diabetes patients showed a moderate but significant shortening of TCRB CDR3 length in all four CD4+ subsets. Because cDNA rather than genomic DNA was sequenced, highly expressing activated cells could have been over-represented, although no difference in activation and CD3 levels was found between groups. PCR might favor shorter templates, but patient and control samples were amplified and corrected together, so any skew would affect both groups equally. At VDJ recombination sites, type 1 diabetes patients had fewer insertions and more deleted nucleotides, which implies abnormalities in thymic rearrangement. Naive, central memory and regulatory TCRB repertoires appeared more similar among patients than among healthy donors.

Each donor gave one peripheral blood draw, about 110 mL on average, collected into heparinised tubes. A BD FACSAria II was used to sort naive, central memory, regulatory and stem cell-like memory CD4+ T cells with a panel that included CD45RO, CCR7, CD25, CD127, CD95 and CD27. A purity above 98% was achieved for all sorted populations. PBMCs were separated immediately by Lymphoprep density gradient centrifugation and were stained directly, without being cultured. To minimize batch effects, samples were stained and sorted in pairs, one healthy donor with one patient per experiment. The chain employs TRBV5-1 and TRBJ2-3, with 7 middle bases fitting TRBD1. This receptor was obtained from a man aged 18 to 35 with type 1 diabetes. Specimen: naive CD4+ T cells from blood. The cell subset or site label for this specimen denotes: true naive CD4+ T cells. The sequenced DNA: TGCGCCAGCAGCTTACAGGGGGATACGCAGTATTTT. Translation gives CASSLQGDTQYF.